A single T cell receptor beta chain is shown here with its context. This clone was seen a single time. This clone's antigen is unknown. Base quality data are lacking; no much larger clone is found one base away. The data stem from a study of blood T cell repertoires in COVID-19 (dated by TCRdb to the early 2020s). The study in broad terms: Samples from collaborators originated in the United States, Italy and Spain and spanned both the acute and convalescent phases of COVID-19. Where available, HLA class I and class II types were taken from metadata supplied by the sample provider and were not determined by assay-based typing. Sample metadata almost always included a de-identified subject ID, COVID-19 status, age in years and sex. The material from the prospective study consisted of cDNA or gDNA derived from T cells, B-cell-depleted T cells, or PBMCs. Samples were obtained from the ongoing ImmuneRACE study (first 160 participants) and from 1,254 subjects provided by 6 global collaborators. A freely available public database, intended as a resource for researchers studying the immune response to SARS-CoV-2, is where the repertoires were released. The dataset comprised deeply sampled blood TCRbeta repertoires from subjects exposed to, actively infected with, or recovered from COVID-19.

One collaborating source in Seattle enrolled patients during active infection and followed them longitudinally through the course of disease. Collaborating institutions collected whole blood in K2EDTA tubes following their own protocols. For TCRbeta analysis, collaborators shipped samples as frozen whole blood, isolated PBMCs, or DNA extracted from either of those sample types. TCRbeta CDR3 regions were amplified from genomic DNA by means of the immunoSEQ Assay, a bias-controlled multiplex PCR. The original methods were these. The number of nucleated cells in each sample was estimated by amplification of reference gene primers within the assay. To quantify the absolute abundance of each unique TCRbeta CDR3 rearrangement, sequence reads were collapsed and filtered. For each sample, productive Simpson clonality was calculated as the square root of Simpson's diversity index across productive rearrangements. The source is immuneACCESS, and TCRdb retained only in-frame sequences with V and J called. Part of the clones is not carried over; for the studies checked, unresolved V genes explain less than half of this, and the remainder is unexplained. That table is the source of V, J and clone size, and D and trimming were worked out from the DNA. Counted in this sample were 450,000 or so clones; about 90% of them appeared once. The ten largest account for 0.7% to 1% of the sample.

The junction carries 21 bases between V and J, which are trimmed by 2 bases and 6 bases respectively. The CDR3 sequence holds 17 residues, the cysteine and phenylalanine included. Solely the CDR3 DNA is kept, with 51 bases framed from the first base. Sequences SGHDN (CDR1) and FVKESK (CDR2) are obtained from the germline V gene. Here is what the overall study found, with its caveats: The quantity of clinical and demographic metadata differed by source and by participant and was supplied without curation.

This clonotype was sampled from a man aged 18-30 years with COVID-19, enrolled during active disease. Sequenced sample: peripheral blood. The V and J segments used are TRBV14 and TRBJ2-3; a tentative D match to TRBD2 spans 6 bases. The bases read TGTGCCAGCAGCCAATTCCCCCATGCCGGGAGCGGGGATACGCAGTATTTT. Protein translation: CASSQFPHAGSGDTQYF.